The 22 T cell receptor beta chains below were found in one sample sequenced in a study of metastatic and nonmetastatic thyroid tumors. With MiXCR, TCRdb reprocessed the PCR reads. Among roughly 25,000 clones, 15% were seen once, and the ten largest hold approximately 3.6%. No treatment of any kind had been given to any patient before thyroid surgery. The sequencing sample was made of blood. These receptors all stem from a female donor with papillary thyroid cancer or a benign thyroid nodule (not recorded which). Some clones in this sample may be carry-over from other donors' samples.

This clone has a count of ten or more. The identical CDR3 is also encoded by other nucleotide sequences in the sample. This chain uses TRBV28 with TRBJ1-2; 12 nucleotides match TRBD1. In germline, CDR1 is MDHEN, CDR2 SYDVKM. CDR3 length: 17 amino acids. The V segment lost 6 bases and the J segment 8 bases; nucleotides outside the gene matches: 16. CDR3 sequence (DNA): TGTGCCAGCAGGTCGTCCGGGACAGGGGGCGCGCGTTGGGGCTACACCTTC. Its protein is CASRSSGTGGARWGYTF.

This clone was seen more than once but under ten times. V usage is TRBV12-3 or TRBV12-4 and J usage is TRBJ1-6, with D hard to call. This CDR3 is built from 12 residues. The V gene lost 5 bases and the J gene lost 10 bases, with 9 bases spanning the gap. The CDR3 here is CASSLDLSPLHF. In nucleotides, the CDR3 is TGTGCCAGCAGTCTCGATCTATCACCCCTCCACTTT.

This clone occurred many times. This chain links TRBV15 with TRBJ2-1; 13 bases align to TRBD2. Trimming took 8 bases from V and 7 from J; bases not matched to a gene: 2. From germline, CDR1 is LNHNV and CDR2 YYDKDF (reference sequence). CDR3 length equals 13 residues. The DNA for the CDR3 is TGTGCCACCCGACTAGCGGGAGGAAATGAGCAGTTCTTC. Amino acid sequence: CATRLAGGNEQFF.

The chain has TRBV6-5 and TRBJ1-2; D is uncertain. The V gene lost 3 bases and the J gene lost 7 bases, with 12 bases spanning the gap. This CDR3 is 13 amino acids long. Germline V gives CDR1 MNHEY, CDR2 SVGAGI. The CDR3 region is CASSYDPRFGYTF. The CDR3 DNA is TGTGCCAGCAGTTATGACCCTCGGTTTGGCTACACCTTC.

By sample share, this clone is medium-sized (0.01 to 0.1%). This sequence joins TRBV6-2 or TRBV6-3 and TRBJ2-7; TRBD1 matches 8 bases. The CDR3 is 13 residues long. Germline V gene lookup returns CDR1 MNHEY and CDR2 SVGEGT. Unmatched junction bases numbered 3, after V lost 5 bases and J lost 3 bases. The CDR3 DNA follows: TGTGCCAGCAGTGACAGGGGATTCTACGAGCAGTACTTC. This gives the protein CASSDRGFYEQYF.

This clone was detected many times. The identical CDR3 is also encoded by other nucleotide sequences in the sample. V is TRBV7-2 and J is TRBJ2-3; tentatively, D is TRBD2 (5 bases). CDR1 and CDR2 from the germline V gene are SGHTA and FQGNSA. The CDR3 loop spans 15 amino acids. The V end lost 2 bases, the J end lost 3 bases, and 12 bases lay between the germline ends. The CDR3 DNA follows: TGTGCCAGCAGCTTAAGAGAGGGTAGGACAGATACGCAGTATTTT. Protein: CASSLREGRTDTQYF.

Judged by abundance, this clone is medium-sized. The chain couples TRBV28 to TRBJ1-6, with D perhaps TRBD1 (5 bases). V gave up 6 bases and J gave up 9 bases, with 21 bases separating them. Germline V gene data show CDR1 as MDHEN and CDR2 as SYDVKM. The CDR3 extends over 16 amino acids. CDR3: CASSFSGPPSSSPLHF. CDR3 in DNA: TGTGCCAGCAGCTTTTCGGGACCCCCGTCAAGTTCACCCCTCCACTTT.

The chain joins TRBV28 to TRBJ1-1; perhaps TRBD1 as D (6 bases). CDR1 is MDHEN and CDR2 is SYDVKM in the germline V gene. This CDR3 has 16 residues. Trimming cost V 6 bases and J 1 base, with 18 bases left between them. The CDR3 DNA is TGTGCCAGCAGCGCACATCAGGGGCGGGGGAACACTGAAGCTTTCTTT. As protein: CASSAHQGRGNTEAFF.

Judged by abundance, this clone is medium-sized (0.01 to 0.1%). V is TRBV6-1 and J is TRBJ2-7; tentative D call: TRBD1 (5 bases). Germline V lookup: CDR1 MNHNS, CDR2 SASEGT. V was pared by 6 bases and J by 3 bases, with 18 bases between. This CDR3 contains 15 residues. The CDR3 DNA follows: TGTGCCAGCAGCTCCGAAGGGGCGCTCATCTACGAGCAGTACTTC. This translates into CASSSEGALIYEQYF.

This clone qualifies as medium-sized. This chain uses TRBV6-1 with TRBJ1-2; 10 bases are shared with TRBD1. Germline V gene data show CDR1 as MNHNS and CDR2 as SASEGT. J gave up 6 bases and V 6 bases, and 10 bases lay outside the gene matches. The CDR3 loop spans 15 amino acids. The CDR3 DNA follows: TGTGCCAGCAGCGGCGGACAGGGGGAAATACATGGCTACACCTTC. It is translated as CASSGGQGEIHGYTF.

This clone was seen at least ten times. The chain uses TRBV30 and TRBJ1-6; unclear D gene. CDR1 is GTSNPN and CDR2 is SVGIG in the germline V gene (reference sequence). The CDR3 sequence is 12 residues long. V dropped 2 bases and J dropped 10 bases, with 9 bases sitting between them. The CDR3 loop reads CAWSWMGSPLHF. Here the CDR3 DNA reads TGTGCCTGGAGTTGGATGGGATCACCCCTCCACTTT.

This clone has a count of ten or more. The chain carries TRBV20-1 and TRBJ2-7, with TRBD1 identical over 10 bases. This CDR3 comprises 13 residues. The V gene end was trimmed by 6 bases and the J gene end by 7 bases; junction bases not matched to a gene: 9. Germline loops: CDR1 DFQATT, CDR2 SNEGSKA (reference sequence). In DNA form, the CDR3 reads TGCAGTGCAAGACAGGGGGCGTTGGGGGAGCAGTACTTC. Its protein is CSARQGALGEQYF.

The V and J genes are TRBV11-3 and TRBJ1-2; 11 bases line up with TRBD1. V trimming: 3 bases; J trimming: 7 bases; junction bases outside the gene matches: 7. Germline lookup yields CDR1 SGHNT and CDR2 YENEEA. The CDR3 spans 15 residues. Written as DNA, the CDR3 is TGTGCCAGCAGCTTGGACAGGGGGCAAGGCTCTGGCTACACCTTC. It encodes CASSLDRGQGSGYTF.

This clone appeared many times. The chain carries TRBV5-1 and TRBJ2-3; D not certain. V dropped 1 base and J dropped 2 bases, with 8 bases sitting between them. The CDR3 spans 14 residues. Germline values: CDR1 SGHRS, CDR2 YFSETQ. CDR3 amino acids: CASSLTGNTDTQYF. The DNA for the CDR3 is TGCGCCAGCAGCTTGACTGGGAACACAGATACGCAGTATTTT.

In this sample, this clone turned up many times. Here the CDR3 reads CASSHYNEQFF. For the CDR3, the DNA is TGCGCCAGCAGCCATTACAATGAGCAGTTCTTC. The V and J genes are TRBV4-1 and TRBJ2-1; D call uncertain. CDR3 length: 11 amino acids. CDR1 and CDR2 (germline): MGHRA, YSYEKL. The germline V and J ends were trimmed by 3 bases and 4 bases, with 1 base remaining between them.

This clone has ten or more counts. The chain couples TRBV18 to TRBJ2-5; no reliable D call. Germline loops: CDR1 KGHSH, CDR2 LQKENI. CDR3 size: 12 residues. V lost 2 bases and J 2 bases, leaving 3 bases between the germline ends. CDR3 in amino acids: CASSPSQETQYF. The CDR3 DNA reads TGTGCCAGCTCACCATCTCAAGAGACCCAGTACTTC.

This clone has at least ten counts. The chain links TRBV20-1 to TRBJ1-4; maybe TRBD1 (6 bases). Germline V CDR1 and CDR2: DFQATT, SNEGSKA (reference sequence). This CDR3 has 13 residues. V lost 6 bases, J lost 5 bases, and 13 bases lay in between. CDR3 nucleotide sequence: TGCAGTGCCCGCCGGACAGAGAATGAAAAACTGTTTTTT. Protein sequence: CSARRTENEKLFF.

The chain combines TRBV6-1 with TRBJ2-1, with 8 bases lining up with TRBD2. The CDR3 loop spans 17 amino acids. The germline V gene has CDR1 MNHNS and CDR2 SASEGT. V lost 1 base, J lost 14 bases, and 19 bases stayed unmatched. DNA for the CDR3: TGTGCCAGCAGTGAAGGGGGAGTTTCAAGGGGGGGGCGGGAGGAGTTCTTC. Protein: CASSEGGVSRGGREEFF.

In this sample, this clone turned up many times. This chain connects TRBV6-5 to TRBJ1-1; D is perhaps TRBD1 (5 bases). CDR3 length: 13 residues. CDR1 MNHEY and CDR2 SVGAGI come from the germline V gene. Deletions cut 0 bases from V and 4 bases from J, with 6 bases between. CDR3 nucleotides: TGTGCCAGCAGTTACTCGGGACGCACTGAAGCTTTCTTT. As protein: CASSYSGRTEAFF.

This clone came up many times. This chain uses TRBV28 with TRBJ2-7; no clear D gene. With 6 bases removed from V and 0 bases from J, the gap between germline ends came to 15 bases. CDR1 MDHEN and CDR2 SYDVKM come from the germline V gene. The CDR3 covers 15 residues. The CDR3, as DNA: TGTGCCAGCAGGGCCCGGGTCGGAAGCTCCTACGAGCAGTACTTC. Its translation is CASRARVGSSYEQYF.

This clone occurred many times. A read error may be the cause here, since a much bigger clone is one base away. The V gene is TRBV6-1, the J gene TRBJ2-3; TRBD2 might be the D (5 bases). Germline values: CDR1 MNHNS, CDR2 SASEGT. The CDR3 is 15 amino acids. The CDR3 is CASRSARGLTDAQYF. The CDR3 DNA reads as TGTGCCAGCAGATCGGCCCGGGGTCTCACAGATGCGCAGTATTTT.

By share, this clone ranks as medium-sized (0.01 to 0.1%). The chain has TRBV28 and TRBJ2-7, with TRBD2 matching over 12 bases. The CDR3 runs 13 residues. Germline V CDR1 and CDR2: MDHEN, SYDVKM. The J segment lost 0 bases and the V segment lost 11 bases, leaving 2 bases of the junction unmatched. The DNA for the CDR3 is TGTGCCTCGACTAGCGGGGGCTCCTACGAGCAGTACTTC. Translated: CASTSGGSYEQYF.